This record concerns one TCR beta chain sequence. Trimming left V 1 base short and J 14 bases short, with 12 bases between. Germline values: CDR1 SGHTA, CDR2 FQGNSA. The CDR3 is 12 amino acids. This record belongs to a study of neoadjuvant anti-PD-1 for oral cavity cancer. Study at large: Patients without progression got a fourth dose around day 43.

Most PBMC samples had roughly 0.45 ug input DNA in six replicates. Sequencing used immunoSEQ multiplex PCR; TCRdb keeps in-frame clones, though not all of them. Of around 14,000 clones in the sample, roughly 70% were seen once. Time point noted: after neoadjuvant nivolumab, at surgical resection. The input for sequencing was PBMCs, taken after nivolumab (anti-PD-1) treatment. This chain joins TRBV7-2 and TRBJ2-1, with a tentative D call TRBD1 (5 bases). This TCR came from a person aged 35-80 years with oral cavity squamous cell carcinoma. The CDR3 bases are TGTGCCAGCAGCTTAGTAAGGGGTCAGGAGTTCTTC. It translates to CASSLVRGQEFF.